These 31 T cell receptor beta chains were all obtained from the same sample, sequenced in a study of cytomegalovirus exposure and HLA in healthy donors. PCR involved 60 Vbeta and 13 Jbeta primers. Clones were sequenced by immunoSEQ multiplex PCR, and TCRdb holds only the in-frame ones, with some missing. This table has approximately 190,000 clones, 80% to 85% appearing once. The sequenced sample was PBMCs. These receptors originate from a woman aged 45-60 years in good health and CMV-seropositive.

The V and J genes are TRBV6-6 and TRBJ1-2; no clear D gene. The CDR3 consists of 14 residues. Germline CDR1 reads MNHNY; CDR2 reads SVGAGI (reference sequence). V was shortened by 7 bases and J by 0 bases, with 12 bases between the two germline ends. The CDR3 DNA reads TGTGCCAGCAACCGCCCGGGGACTAACTATGGCTACACCTTC. Translation: CASNRPGTNYGYTF.

The chain links TRBV2 to TRBJ2-1; 11 nucleotides match TRBD2. V trimming: 7 bases; J trimming: 1 base; junction bases outside the gene matches: 3. From germline, CDR1 is SNHLY and CDR2 FYNNEI. CDR3 length: 15 amino acids. Here the CDR3 reads CASTLAGGSYNEQFF. The CDR3 coding sequence is TGTGCCAGCACCCTAGCGGGGGGATCCTACAATGAGCAGTTCTTC.

The chain couples TRBV12-5 to TRBJ2-1; TRBD2 agrees at 11 bases. Per germline, CDR1 LGHNT and CDR2 FRNRAP. The CDR3 sequence is 14 residues long. V gave up 7 bases and J gave up 9 bases; unmatched junction bases: 8. Here the CDR3 DNA reads TGTGCTAGTGCCCCTATAGCGGGAGGGCCTGAGCAGTTCTTC. It encodes CASAPIAGGPEQFF.

The rearrangement uses TRBV15 and TRBJ2-3, with unresolved D. The CDR3 extends over 15 amino acids. The germline V gene encodes CDR1 LNHNV and CDR2 YYDKDF (reference sequence). Trimming removed 0 bases from V and 2 bases from J, with 9 bases in between. CDR3 coding DNA: TGTGCCACCAGCAGAGAATTGGCGGACACAGATACGCAGTATTTT. It translates to CATSRELADTDTQYF.

The chain employs TRBV7-8 and TRBJ1-1; D is uncertain. This CDR3 spans 15 amino acids. Germline assignment: CDR1 SGHVS and CDR2 FQNEAQ. Trimming shortened V by 1 base and J by 1 base, and 10 bases separated the two germline ends. Here the CDR3 DNA reads TGTGCCAGCAGCTTAGACAGACGGGAGAACACTGAAGCTTTCTTT. It codes for CASSLDRRENTEAFF.

The chain uses TRBV5-5 and TRBJ2-5; 13 bases map to TRBD2. The germline gives CDR1 SGHKS, CDR2 YYEKEE (reference sequence). V was pared by 4 bases and J by 1 base, with 7 bases of the junction left unmatched. The CDR3 is 17 residues long. CDR3 coding DNA: TGTGCCAGCAGCCTTAGACTAGCGGGAGGTTCCCAAGAGACCCAGTACTTC. This sequence encodes CASSLRLAGGSQETQYF.

To note about this clone: The junction departs from the called germline gene at one end, perhaps through a read error. This sequence joins TRBV4-1 and TRBJ2-3, with D maybe TRBD1 (5 bases). This CDR3 region has 13 residues. Germline loops: CDR1 MGHRA, CDR2 YSYEKL. The CDR3 DNA reads as TGCGCCAGCAGCCAAGATGCAGGGCCACCCTCTGATTTT. Translating gives CASSQDAGPPSDF.

The sample holds one count of this clone. The genes are TRBV5-1 and TRBJ2-5, with unresolved D. The CDR3 is 17 residues long. The germline V and J ends were trimmed by 0 bases and 4 bases, with 19 bases remaining between them. Looked up from germline, CDR1 is SGHRS and CDR2 is YFSETQ. CDR3 DNA: TGCGCCAGCAGCTTGGGACCACAGAAAGGCTACGTAGAGACCCAGTACTTC. This translates into CASSLGPQKGYVETQYF.

V and J are TRBV5-6 and TRBJ1-1; possible D gene TRBD1, 5 bases. V was pared by 1 base and J by 4 bases, with 11 bases between. This CDR3 region has 14 residues. Germline V gives CDR1 SGHDT, CDR2 YYEEEE. The DNA of the CDR3 is TGTGCCAGCAGCTTGAGGGGCGCAGCCACTGAAGCTTTCTTT. It translates to CASSLRGAATEAFF.

The chain links TRBV18 to TRBJ2-5; 8 nucleotides line up with TRBD2. V lost 0 bases, J lost 1 base, and 4 bases stayed unmatched. CDR3 length equals 16 residues. CDR1 KGHSH and CDR2 LQKENI come from the germline V gene. The CDR3 coding sequence is TGTGCCAGCTCACCACCTAGCGGGGCCACCCAAGAGACCCAGTACTTC. Amino acids: CASSPPSGATQETQYF.

The V call is TRBV28, the J call TRBJ2-2, with 8 bases identical to TRBD2. Germline CDR1 is MDHEN and CDR2 is SYDVKM. V lost 5 bases to trimming and J lost 7 bases; unmatched junction nucleotides: 12. There are 16 residues in the CDR3. The CDR3 reads CASSLPGGGRVGELFF. The DNA of the CDR3 is TGTGCCAGCAGTCTACCCGGCGGGGGGCGGGTCGGGGAGCTGTTTTTT.

The J gene is TRBJ1-1, the V gene TRBV5-6, with TRBD1 matching 9 bases. CDR3 length: 16 amino acids. The V segment lost 3 bases and the J segment 1 base; nucleotides outside the gene matches: 7. Germline CDR1 and CDR2: SGHDT and YYEEEE. Written as DNA, the CDR3 is TGTGCCAGCAGCTGGGGGACAGGGAGAGCGAACACTGAAGCTTTCTTT. Translating it yields CASSWGTGRANTEAFF.

The chain uses TRBV6-5 and TRBJ1-5; D might be TRBD1 (6 bases). Germline CDR1 and CDR2: MNHEY and SVGAGI. V was trimmed by 5 bases and J by 6 bases, leaving 14 bases between them. The CDR3 length is 14 residues. The DNA for the CDR3 is TGTGCCAGCAGTCAACAGGGATACAGTCAGCCCCAGCATTTT. It encodes CASSQQGYSQPQHF.

V and J are TRBV18 and TRBJ2-2, with TRBD1 as a possible D gene (6 bases). V was shortened by 2 bases and J by 1 base, with 11 bases between the two germline ends. CDR1 is KGHSH and CDR2 is LQKENI in the germline V gene. This CDR3 spans 16 amino acids. CDR3 sequence (DNA): TGTGCCAGCTCACCATATACGACAGGGAACACCGGGGAGCTGTTTTTT. Amino acids: CASSPYTTGNTGELFF.

This clone was detected only a few times. The rearrangement joins TRBV11-2 to TRBJ1-1; 8 bases are shared with TRBD1. The trim removed 3 bases at V and 3 bases at J, leaving 15 bases unmatched. Germline V gene lookup returns CDR1 SGHAT and CDR2 FQNNGV. The CDR3 loop spans 18 amino acids. The CDR3 bases are TGTGCCAGCAGCTTCCGGGTCCCGAGAGACAGGGGACACACTGAAGCTTTCTTT. Translated: CASSFRVPRDRGHTEAFF.

The chain employs TRBV29-1 and TRBJ2-1; D is perhaps TRBD1 (5 bases). The CDR3 is made up of 14 amino acids. Looked up from germline, CDR1 is SQVTM and CDR2 is ANQGSEA. V was cut by 4 bases and J by 5 bases, with 15 bases left in between. The chain's CDR3 is CSVATAGLHNEQFF. Written as DNA, the CDR3 is TGCAGCGTTGCCACTGCAGGGCTACACAATGAGCAGTTCTTC.

J is TRBJ2-1 and V is TRBV7-9, with TRBD2 as a possible D gene (7 bases). The V gene lost 2 bases and the J gene lost 8 bases, with 16 bases spanning the gap. The germline gives CDR1 SEHNR, CDR2 FQNEAQ (reference sequence). The CDR3 length is 15 residues. The CDR3 region is CASSLSRGGLDEQFF. In DNA form, the CDR3 reads TGTGCCAGCAGCTTATCGCGCGGGGGCTTGGATGAGCAGTTCTTC. Together with reference TRBV7-9 and TRBJ2-1, the CDR3 gives the full variable domain: DTGVSQNPRHKITKRGQNVTFRCDPISEHNRLYWYRQTLGQGPEFLTYFQNEAQLEKSRLLSDRFSAERPKGSFSTLEIQRTEQGDSAMYLCASSLSRGGLDEQFFGPGTRLTVL.

The chain couples TRBV7-2 to TRBJ2-7; 8 bases agree with TRBD2. V shed 4 bases, J shed 5 bases, and the junction held 7 bases outside the gene matches. This CDR3 comprises 14 residues. Germline CDR1 and CDR2: SGHTA and FQGNSA. The CDR3 loop is CASSSPGGAHEQYF. The CDR3 bases are TGTGCCAGCAGCTCACCGGGGGGGGCCCACGAGCAGTACTTC.

The V call is TRBV5-1, the J call TRBJ2-1; 7 bases are a match to TRBD1. This CDR3 is 15 amino acids long. CDR1 and CDR2 (germline): SGHRS, YFSETQ. V lost 0 bases, J lost 7 bases, and 7 bases stayed unmatched. CDR3 nucleotides: TGCGCCAGCAGCTTGGTTGGGGACAGCCGGAATGAGCAGTTCTTC. Translating gives CASSLVGDSRNEQFF.

The chain employs TRBV7-9 and TRBJ1-1; D is perhaps TRBD1 (6 bases). This CDR3 has 16 amino acids. In germline, CDR1 is SEHNR, CDR2 FQNEAQ (reference sequence). V was shortened by 4 bases and J by 1 base, with 16 bases between the two germline ends. The CDR3 sequence is CASSSPGGGQNTEAFF. As DNA, the CDR3 is TGTGCCAGCAGCTCCCCAGGCGGGGGGCAGAACACTGAAGCTTTCTTT.

This chain connects TRBV12-5 to TRBJ1-1; 9 bases align to TRBD1. In germline, CDR1 is LGHNT, CDR2 FRNRAP. The CDR3 covers 15 residues. Losses at the gene ends were 6 bases for V and 1 base for J; bases not matched to a gene: 6. CDR3 in DNA: TGTGCTAGTGGCCTCGGACAGGGGACGAACACTGAAGCTTTCTTT. Encoded protein: CASGLGQGTNTEAFF.

The chain couples TRBV18 to TRBJ1-6; TRBD1 matches at 7 bases. Germline V gene data show CDR1 as KGHSH and CDR2 as LQKENI. J gave up 5 bases and V 3 bases, and 4 bases lay outside the gene matches. This CDR3 has 15 amino acids. CDR3 in DNA: TGTGCCAGCTCACCCGGGACAGCAGATAATTCACCCCTCCACTTT. Translation gives CASSPGTADNSPLHF.

The rearrangement uses TRBV10-2 and TRBJ1-2; D is unresolved. Germline values: CDR1 WSHSY, CDR2 SAAADI. V was clipped by 1 base and J by 4 bases, with 10 bases between them. The CDR3 length is 14 residues. CDR3 region: CASSEYAIGYGYTF. In nucleotides, the CDR3 is TGCGCCAGCAGTGAGTACGCAATCGGCTATGGCTACACCTTC.

This clone was recorded once. V gene TRBV2 combines with J gene TRBJ2-3; 7 bases match TRBD2. Losses at the gene ends were 6 bases for V and 0 bases for J; bases not matched to a gene: 6. The CDR3 is 15 amino acids. Germline V lookup: CDR1 SNHLY, CDR2 FYNNEI. The DNA for the CDR3 is TGTGCCAGCAGCAGGGACTACACAAGCACAGATACGCAGTATTTT. Protein: CASSRDYTSTDTQYF.

The chain joins TRBV19 to TRBJ2-5; 10 bases align to TRBD2. The CDR3 is made up of 19 amino acids. Germline V gene sequence: CDR1 LNHDA, CDR2 SQIVND (reference sequence). The V gene end was trimmed by 5 bases and the J gene end by 5 bases; junction bases not matched to a gene: 20. The CDR3 coding sequence is TGTGCCAGTAGTTTCCGGTCTAGCGGGAGAGCCCGGCCCACGGAGACCCAGTACTTC. Protein sequence: CASSFRSSGRARPTETQYF. The whole variable domain, remainder taken from reference TRBV19 and TRBJ2-5, is DGGITQSPKYLFRKEGQNVTLSCEQNLNHDAMYWYRQDPGQGLRLIYYSQIVNDFQKGDIAEGYSVSREKKESFPLTVTSAQKNPTAFYLCASSFRSSGRARPTETQYFGPGTRLLVL.

The chain links TRBV5-1 to TRBJ2-1, with D possibly being TRBD1 (5 bases). Germline values: CDR1 SGHRS, CDR2 YFSETQ. CDR3 length: 14 residues. The V gene lost 0 bases and the J gene lost 5 bases, with 9 bases spanning the gap. The CDR3 sequence: CASSLAQVNNEQFF. In DNA, the CDR3 is TGCGCCAGCAGCTTGGCACAGGTAAACAATGAGCAGTTCTTC.

The chain links TRBV6-1 to TRBJ2-2, with D unclear. V shed 5 bases and J shed 7 bases, with 8 bases lying between them. In germline, CDR1 is MNHNS, CDR2 SASEGT. This CDR3 spans 12 amino acids. The CDR3 nucleotides are TGTGCCAGCAGTCTAGAATACGGGGAGCTGTTTTTT. Amino acids: CASSLEYGELFF.

The chain is built from TRBV5-1 and TRBJ2-7; 11 bases are a match to TRBD2. The CDR3 has 17 amino acids. Germline V CDR1 and CDR2: SGHRS, YFSETQ. Trimming removed 6 bases from V and 3 bases from J; junction bases left unmatched: 14. CDR3 nucleotide sequence: TGCGCCAGCACGTGGAGTAGCGGGGGGGCCTCGGGCTACGAGCAGTACTTC. It yields the protein CASTWSSGGASGYEQYF.

This sequence joins TRBV19 and TRBJ2-7, with D tentatively TRBD1 (6 bases). V shed 9 bases and J shed 5 bases, with 26 bases lying between them. The CDR3 length is 16 residues. Germline V CDR1 and CDR2: LNHDA, SQIVND (reference sequence). The CDR3 spells CASAYQNARGPNEQYF. The CDR3 DNA sequence: TGTGCCAGCGCCTACCAGAACGCCAGGGGCCCCAACGAGCAGTACTTC.

This chain joins TRBV11-2 and TRBJ2-3, with TRBD2 identical over 9 bases. The J segment lost 2 bases and the V segment lost 6 bases, leaving 6 bases of the junction unmatched. Germline CDR1 is SGHAT and CDR2 is FQNNGV. CDR3 length equals 15 residues. CDR3 loop: CASRRLAVNTDTQYF. CDR3 DNA: TGTGCCAGCAGGAGACTAGCGGTGAACACAGATACGCAGTATTTT. The whole variable domain, filled in from reference TRBV11-2 and TRBJ2-3, reads EAGVAQSPRYKIIEKRQSVAFWCNPISGHATLYWYQQILGQGPKLLIQFQNNGVVDDSQLPKDRFSAERLKGVDSTLKIQPAKLEDSAVYLCASRRLAVNTDTQYFGPGTRLTVL.

The chain carries TRBV28 and TRBJ1-3, with D unresolved. The CDR3 has 13 amino acids. The V gene lost 2 bases and the J gene lost 4 bases, with 6 bases spanning the gap. In germline, CDR1 is MDHEN, CDR2 SYDVKM. This CDR3 is CASSLPLGNTIYF. The CDR3 nucleotides read TGTGCCAGCAGTTTACCCCTGGGAAACACCATATATTTT. Looking up the rest from reference TRBV28 and TRBJ1-3 gives the full variable domain: DVKVTQSSRYLVKRTGEKVFLECVQDMDHENMFWYRQDPGLGLRLIYFSYDVKMKEKGDIPEGYSVSREKKERFSLILESASTNQTSMYLCASSLPLGNTIYFGEGSWLTVV.